What follows is one TCR beta chain and its context. This sample was included in a study of shared clonotypes between healthy human individuals. About the study: CD4 naive and CD4 memory each took three plates per donor, while CD8 naive took two and CD8 memory one.

Germline CDR1 reads SGHAT; CDR2 reads FQNNGV. V gave up 4 bases and J gave up 8 bases; unmatched junction bases: 7. This CDR3 is built from 14 residues. Sorted-subset replicate PCRs used roughly 210 ng of genomic DNA. This amount corresponded to some 32,000 T cell genomes. Only in-frame clones appear in the TCRdb table, and some are missing; sequencing was by immunoSEQ multiplex PCR. The data show over 300,000 clones, roughly 84% seen once. Sequencing input: memory CD8+ T cells sorted from blood. Subset noted: CD45RO+ cells pooled with CCR7-negative TemRA cells. This clonotype was obtained from a man aged 18 to 30 in good health. This chain uses TRBV11-2 with TRBJ2-1; 8 nucleotides agree with TRBD2. The CDR3 coding sequence is TGTGCCAGCAGCTCTTTAGCGGGGAGGGATGAGCAGTTCTTC. Its protein is CASSSLAGRDEQFF.